The TCR beta chain described here comes from a study of cytomegalovirus exposure and HLA in healthy donors. Repertoires were generated with immunoSEQ multiplex PCR, while TCRdb's copy carries only in-frame clones and drops some. The sample comprises 150,000 to 200,000 clones, 70% to 90% of which are singletons, and 2% to 2.5% rests with the top ten. The CDR3 is 15 amino acids. Trimming shortened V by 7 bases and J by 10 bases, and 20 bases separated the two germline ends. Germline V CDR1 and CDR2: SEHNR, FQNEAQ (reference sequence). The V gene is TRBV7-9, the J gene TRBJ1-6; D remains ambiguous. The TCR comes from a young man in good health and CMV-seropositive. Specimen: PBMCs. The CDR3 spells CASIQSGRPSSPLHF. For the CDR3, the DNA is TGTGCCAGCATCCAAAGCGGGCGACCTAGCTCACCCCTCCACTTT. Together with reference TRBV7-9 and TRBJ1-6, the CDR3 gives the full variable domain: DTGVSQNPRHKITKRGQNVTFRCDPISEHNRLYWYRQTLGQGPEFLTYFQNEAQLEKSRLLSDRFSAERPKGSFSTLEIQRTEQGDSAMYLCASIQSGRPSSPLHFGNGTRLTVT.